This T cell receptor beta chain emerged from a study of graft-versus-host responses after intestinal transplantation. Measured with immunoSEQ multiplex PCR; TCRdb has only the in-frame clones, and not every one. The repertoire holds about 94,000 clones, roughly 90% seen once, with over 0.4% in the top ten. Worth noting for this clone: The antigen remains unidentified.

Study observations and caveats: Among recipient marrow samples, GvH clones were found; some appeared first in ileum or blood. Graft-versus-host to host-versus-graft clonal ratios in allografts were high in patients with graft-donor T cell macrochimerism.

This CDR3 has 13 residues. V lost 9 bases and J lost 10; bases outside the gene matches: 7. CDR1 is MNHEY and CDR2 is SMNVEV in the germline V gene (reference sequence). This sequence originates from a human donor who received an intestinal transplant. Specimen: unstimulated CD8+ T cells sorted from spleen or lymph node cells, collected before intestinal transplant. The chain couples TRBV27 to TRBJ2-1, with 12 bases lining up with TRBD2. The DNA for the CDR3 is TGTGCCAGTGGACTAGCGGGAATTAACGAGCAGTTCTTC. This encodes CASGLAGINEQFF.